This TCR beta chain came from a study of blood T cell repertoires in COVID-19. Participants were aged 18 to 89 years from around 25 US areas. The method was immunoSEQ multiplex PCR; TCRdb's version includes in-frame clones alone and lacks a portion of them. The sample contains approximately 200,000 clones, 85% to 90% of which appear only once. The junction had 6 bases not matched to a gene; V was cut back by 3 bases and J by 4 bases. This CDR3 contains 14 residues. Germline CDR1 reads SGHRS; CDR2 reads YFSETQ. The source is a woman aged 18-35 years in a cohort exposed to, infected with or recovered from COVID-19 (not recorded which). What was sequenced was PBMCs or T cells enriched from blood (not recorded which). V usage is TRBV5-1 and J usage is TRBJ2-7, with 8 positions matching TRBD2. CDR3 DNA: TGCGCCAGCAGCTCCGGGAGCGGGAGATACGAGCAGTACTTC. Its protein is CASSSGSGRYEQYF.